Below, 20 T cell receptor beta chains from the same sample are listed, as sequenced in a study of cytomegalovirus exposure and HLA in healthy donors. Amplification used 60 Vbeta primers and 13 Jbeta primers. Profiled with immunoSEQ multiplex PCR; TCRdb holds only in-frame clones, not every one. The sample has around 180,000 clones, 80% seen once. The source material was PBMCs. These receptors all come from a man aged 25 to 40 in good health and CMV-seropositive.

The chain has TRBV18 and TRBJ2-1; 10 nucleotides align to TRBD2. V shed 2 bases, J shed 2 bases, and the junction held 3 bases outside the gene matches. CDR1 KGHSH and CDR2 LQKENI come from the germline V gene. The CDR3 covers 16 residues. This CDR3 reads CASSPRLAGTYNEQFF. The CDR3 DNA is TGTGCCAGCTCACCAAGACTAGCGGGTACCTACAATGAGCAGTTCTTC.

This sequence joins TRBV2 and TRBJ1-2; 7 nucleotides match TRBD1. J was trimmed by 6 bases and V by 4 bases; bases with no gene match: 8. CDR1 is SNHLY and CDR2 is FYNNEI in the germline V gene. CDR3 length: 14 amino acids. CDR3 nucleotides: TGTGCCAGCAGTGTATTGAGACAGGGCGATGGCTACACCTTC. It translates to CASSVLRQGDGYTF.

The chain combines TRBV19 with TRBJ1-2; the match to TRBD1 covers 7 bases. This CDR3 region has 14 residues. CDR1 and CDR2 from the germline V gene are LNHDA and SQIVND (reference sequence). With V trimmed by 1 base and J by 4 bases, 3 bases remained unmatched. The CDR3 coding sequence is TGTGCCAGTAGTATAGGGGACAGCTCCTATGGCTACACCTTC. It is translated as CASSIGDSSYGYTF.

The rearrangement uses TRBV5-4 and TRBJ2-5; D may be TRBD1 (5 bases). The germline V and J ends were trimmed by 0 bases and 7 bases, with 19 bases remaining between them. CDR3 length: 16 residues. Germline V gene lookup returns CDR1 SGHNT and CDR2 YYREEE (reference sequence). As DNA, the CDR3 is TGTGCCAGCAGCTTGGCCGAGACAGATCACCTCGGGACCCAGTACTTC. Translated, it gives CASSLAETDHLGTQYF. The full variable domain, rest sourced from reference TRBV5-4 and TRBJ2-5, is ETGVTQSPTHLIKTRGQQVTLRCSSQSGHNTVSWYQQALGQGPQFIFQYYREEENGRGNFPPRFSGLQFPNYSSELNVNALELDDSALYLCASSLAETDHLGTQYFGPGTRLLVL.

The rearrangement uses TRBV7-9 and TRBJ2-1, with 14 bases identical to TRBD2. Germline CDR1 SEHNR, CDR2 FQNEAQ (reference sequence). Unmatched junction bases numbered 6, after V lost 5 bases and J lost 3 bases. The CDR3 is 17 residues long. In nucleotides, the CDR3 is TGTGCCAGCAGCCCTCGAGGACTAGCGGGGGGCTACAATGAGCAGTTCTTC. Translation: CASSPRGLAGGYNEQFF.

For the CDR3, the DNA is TGTGCCTGGAGTGTTGCCAGATCCTACGAGCAGTACTTC. Amino acid sequence: CAWSVARSYEQYF. This rearrangement joins TRBV30 to TRBJ2-7; no definite D call. The CDR3 has 13 amino acids. Germline V gives CDR1 GTSNPN, CDR2 SVGIG (reference sequence). Trimming cost V 0 bases and J 1 base, with 7 bases left between them.

The chain employs TRBV5-1 and TRBJ2-5, with 7 bases that match TRBD1. The J call is doubtful: the DNA matches TRBJ2-7 better. Germline lookup yields CDR1 SGHRS and CDR2 YFSETQ. This CDR3 has 17 amino acids. The CDR3 bases are TGCGCCAGCAGCTTGGGCCCGGGACAGAGGAGGTCCTACGAGCAGTACTTC. Amino acid sequence: CASSLGPGQRRSYEQYF.

This clone was observed once. This sequence joins TRBV7-2 and TRBJ2-1, with TRBD2 matching over 11 bases. V lost 1 base and J lost 7; bases outside the gene matches: 9. CDR3 length: 17 residues. Per germline, CDR1 SGHTA and CDR2 FQGNSA. The CDR3 spells CASSLEFGRTSGNEQFF. The CDR3 DNA is TGTGCCAGCAGCTTAGAGTTTGGACGGACTAGCGGGAATGAGCAGTTCTTC.

The chain is built from TRBV9 and TRBJ2-7; TRBD1 aligns across 7 bases. V was clipped by 0 bases and J by 2 bases; unmatched bases: 5. CDR3 length: 15 residues. Germline assignment: CDR1 SGDLS and CDR2 YYNGEE. The CDR3 DNA follows: TGTGCCAGCAGCGTAGAGACAGGGCTCACCTACGAGCAGTACTTC. As protein: CASSVETGLTYEQYF.

The chain is built from TRBV6-1 and TRBJ2-3; 10 bases agree with TRBD2. This CDR3 contains 15 residues. Trimming cost V 6 bases and J 3 bases; bases outside gene matches: 6. Germline V CDR1 and CDR2: MNHNS, SASEGT. The CDR3 coding sequence is TGTGCCAGCAGCCTACTAGCGGGACAAACAGATACGCAGTATTTT. This gives the protein CASSLLAGQTDTQYF.

This chain joins TRBV28 and TRBJ1-5; D is possibly TRBD1 (5 bases). Germline assignment: CDR1 MDHEN and CDR2 SYDVKM. CDR3 length: 17 residues. V lost 1 base and J lost 3, with 16 bases in between. The CDR3 loop reads CASSLYGGDPNNQPQHF. CDR3 nucleotides: TGTGCCAGCAGTTTATACGGGGGTGATCCGAACAATCAGCCCCAGCATTTT.

The chain joins TRBV9 to TRBJ2-1; 10 bases fit TRBD2. With 0 bases clipped from V and 4 bases from J, the junction kept 4 bases outside the gene matches. The length of the CDR3 is 16 residues. Germline V gene sequence: CDR1 SGDLS, CDR2 YYNGEE. CDR3 in amino acids: CASSVEGSGGYNEQFF. In DNA, the CDR3 is TGTGCCAGCAGCGTAGAAGGTAGCGGGGGGTACAATGAGCAGTTCTTC.

This chain connects TRBV10-3 to TRBJ1-5; D is possibly TRBD1 (5 bases). The V gene lost 4 bases and the J gene lost 2 bases, with 18 bases spanning the gap. The CDR3 length is 17 residues. CDR1 and CDR2 (germline): ENHRY, SYGVKD. The chain's CDR3 is CAISVAGPSGGNQPQHF. The CDR3 DNA is TGTGCCATCAGTGTAGCGGGACCGTCAGGAGGCAATCAGCCCCAGCATTTT.

The chain is built from TRBV5-1 and TRBJ1-1, with 7 positions matching TRBD1. Trimming took 7 bases from V and 8 from J; bases not matched to a gene: 14. CDR1 and CDR2 (germline): SGHRS, YFSETQ. The CDR3 sequence is 14 residues long. The CDR3 here is CASSPGQGDPEAFF. The CDR3 nucleotides are TGCGCCAGCTCCCCGGGGCAGGGGGATCCCGAAGCTTTCTTT.

The chain joins TRBV15 to TRBJ2-7; possibly TRBD2 for D (6 bases). The CDR3 is 16 residues long. V shed 0 bases and J shed 0 bases, with 12 bases lying between them. CDR1 is LNHNV, CDR2 YYDKDF, per germline (reference sequence). CDR3 region: CATSRERLGLSYEQYF. CDR3 nucleotides: TGTGCCACCAGCAGAGAACGCTTGGGACTCTCCTACGAGCAGTACTTC.

The V call is TRBV7-6, the J call TRBJ2-7, with 7 bases fitting TRBD1. Per germline, CDR1 SGHVS and CDR2 FNYEAQ. V lost 4 bases, J lost 1 base, and 7 bases stayed unmatched. The CDR3 runs 15 residues. The DNA for the CDR3 is TGTGCCAGCAGCTCCCGGGACAGCTTTTCCTACGAGCAGTACTTC. This gives the protein CASSSRDSFSYEQYF. Variable domain in full (rest from reference TRBV7-6 and TRBJ2-7): GAGVSQSPRYKVTKRGQDVALRCDPISGHVSLYWYRQALGQGPEFLTYFNYEAQQDKSGLPNDRFSAERPEGSISTLTIQRTEQRDSAMYRCASSSRDSFSYEQYFGPGTRLTVT.

The sample holds a few counts of this clone. This chain uses TRBV5-1 with TRBJ2-3, with D perhaps TRBD1 (5 bases). Trimming took 6 bases from V and 1 from J, leaving 30 bases between them. The CDR3 runs 20 residues. Germline assignment: CDR1 SGHRS and CDR2 YFSETQ. This CDR3 is CASTDHGRRLGRDGTDTQYF. CDR3 bases: TGCGCCAGCACCGACCACGGTCGACGTCTGGGGCGAGATGGCACAGATACGCAGTATTTT.

V and J are TRBV7-8 and TRBJ2-7, with D unclear. Germline V gene lookup returns CDR1 SGHVS and CDR2 FQNEAQ. CDR3 length equals 12 residues. V lost 2 bases to trimming and J lost 7 bases, with 9 bases between them. The CDR3 region has the DNA TGTGCCAGCAGCTTAAAGACCGGGGAGCAGTACTTC. Translating gives CASSLKTGEQYF.

This clone has only a few counts. The V call is TRBV27, the J call TRBJ2-1; TRBD2 agrees at 7 bases. Germline V gene lookup returns CDR1 MNHEY and CDR2 SMNVEV (reference sequence). Trimming took 5 bases from V and 1 from J; bases not matched to a gene: 5. This CDR3 contains 15 residues. CDR3 nucleotides: TGTGCCAGCAGTCGACTAGCTTTGTCCTACAATGAGCAGTTCTTC. Protein product: CASSRLALSYNEQFF.

The gene calls are TRBV11-2 and TRBJ2-3; tentatively, D is TRBD2 (6 bases). The germline V gene encodes CDR1 SGHAT and CDR2 FQNNGV. Trimming removed 5 bases from V and 4 bases from J, with 13 bases in between. The CDR3 has 14 amino acids. The CDR3 region has the DNA TGTGCCAGCAGCCCGACTAGTTCCCCAGATACGCAGTATTTT. The encoded protein is CASSPTSSPDTQYF.